This T cell receptor (beta chain) was retrieved from a study of shared clonotypes between healthy human individuals. General study findings and limits: Non-shared clonotypes showed lower generation probabilities than clonotypes common to all four donors. The genetic and exposure-history diversity represented was limited by few donors.

As for this clone: Its antigen is undetermined.

Produced via immunoSEQ multiplex PCR; TCRdb's table is partial and in-frame only. This repertoire shows about 690,000 clones, roughly 87% found once; its top ten account for less than 40%. Among the donors, all were Caucasian adults who lived in Nashville, Tennessee. Together with CD45RO+ cells, CCR7-negative CD45RA+ TemRA cells were included in CD8 memory. CDR3 length: 14 residues. Germline CDR1 is SQVTM and CDR2 is ANQGSEA. Trimming stripped 5 bases from V and 3 bases from J, with 16 bases between. Sequencing was done on a sample of memory CD8+ T cells from PBMCs. Subset reported: CD45RO+ cells pooled with CCR7-negative TemRA cells. V and J are TRBV29-1 and TRBJ1-2, with D uncertain. The source is a young man in good health. Some clones in this sample may be carry-over from other donors' samples. The CDR3 loop is CSVQLRSRHYGYTF. The CDR3 DNA reads as TGCAGCGTTCAGTTGCGGAGCAGGCACTATGGCTACACCTTC. Together with reference TRBV29-1 and TRBJ1-2, the CDR3 gives the full variable domain: SAVISQKPSRDICQRGTSLTIQCQVDSQVTMMFWYRQQPGQSLTLIATANQGSEATYESGFVIDKFPISRPNLTFSTLTVSNMSPEDSSIYLCSVQLRSRHYGYTFGSGTRLTVV.